The 23 T cell receptor beta chains below all came from one sample that was sequenced in a study of OX40 agonist ivuxolimab in advanced cancers. Here immunoSEQ multiplex PCR was the method, and the copy in TCRdb shows in-frame clones only, minus some. The sample holds around 100,000 clones, about 88% seen once. This sample comprised CD4+ or CD8+ T cells sorted from blood, obtained in a trial of the OX40 agonist ivuxolimab. All receptors derive from an adult with an advanced solid tumor such as melanoma, head and neck, liver or kidney cancer.

The CDR3 reads CASSLDHANQPQHF. For the CDR3, the DNA is TGTGCCAGCAGCTTAGATCATGCCAATCAGCCCCAGCATTTT. The rearrangement joins TRBV11-2 to TRBJ1-5; D unclear. CDR1 is SGHAT, CDR2 FQNNGV, per germline. Trimming took off 0 bases at V and 3 bases at J, with 6 bases between the two ends. CDR3 length: 14 amino acids.

The chain carries TRBV29-1 and TRBJ1-1, with a tentative D call TRBD1 (5 bases). The CDR3 is 12 residues long. Trimming removed 7 bases at V and 3 bases at J, with 12 bases between. Germline CDR1 SQVTM, CDR2 ANQGSEA. CDR3 protein: CSALTEYTEAFF. The CDR3, as DNA: TGCAGCGCCCTGACAGAGTACACTGAAGCTTTCTTT.

This clone was recorded once. The chain joins TRBV6-1 to TRBJ2-6, with a weak D call TRBD2 (6 bases). Germline-derived CDR1 and CDR2 are MNHNS and SASEGT. This CDR3 has 14 amino acids. Trimming removed 7 bases from V and 1 base from J, with 8 bases in between. The CDR3, as DNA: TGTGCCAGCAAGGAGGGATCTGGGGCCAACGTCCTGACTTTC. Protein sequence: CASKEGSGANVLTF.

As regards this clone: A junction boundary mismatches the germline segment, possibly from a read error. The CDR3 loop is CASSIDSFGTEAFF. The CDR3 coding sequence is TGTGCCAGCAGCATAGACAGTTTTGGCACTGAAGCTTTCTTT. The chain recombines TRBV11-2 with TRBJ1-1; perhaps TRBD1 as D (5 bases). This CDR3 spans 14 amino acids. The germline V gene has CDR1 SGHAT and CDR2 FQNNGV.

The genes are TRBV29-1 and TRBJ2-5; D might be TRBD2 (5 bases). Germline-derived CDR1 and CDR2 are SQVTM and ANQGSEA. The CDR3 loop spans 12 amino acids. Trimming removed 3 bases from V and 10 bases from J, with 15 bases in between. The CDR3 loop is CSVERARDGQYF. The CDR3 coding sequence is TGCAGCGTTGAGAGGGCCCGAGACGGCCAGTACTTC.

The chain is built from TRBV18 and TRBJ2-5; D may be TRBD1 or TRBD2 (5 bases each). Germline V lookup: CDR1 KGHSH, CDR2 LQKENI. The CDR3 has 16 residues. Deletions cut 4 bases from V and 2 bases from J, with 17 bases between. The CDR3 region has the DNA TGTGCCAGCTCACTCAATTCCGGGACGGATCAAGAGACCCAGTACTTC. Its translation: CASSLNSGTDQETQYF. Filled out from reference TRBV18 and TRBJ2-5, the complete variable domain reads NAGVMQNPRHLVRRRGQEARLRCSPMKGHSHVYWYRQLPEEGLKFMVYLQKENIIDESGMPKERFSAEFPKEGPSILRIQQVVRGDSAAYFCASSLNSGTDQETQYFGPGTRLLVL.

V is TRBV27 and J is TRBJ2-2; D is perhaps TRBD1 or TRBD2 (5 bases each). Germline V gives CDR1 MNHEY, CDR2 SMNVEV (reference sequence). The CDR3 is made up of 17 amino acids. V was trimmed by 5 bases and J by 0 bases, leaving 16 bases between them. The DNA of the CDR3 is TGTGCCAGCAGTGTCCCAGGGAGATCAACGAACACCGGGGAGCTGTTTTTT. It encodes CASSVPGRSTNTGELFF.

A single count supports this clone. V usage is TRBV14 and J usage is TRBJ2-2; D possibly corresponds to TRBD1 (7 bases). This CDR3 spans 16 amino acids. The germline V gene has CDR1 SGHDN and CDR2 FVKESK. V shed 3 bases and J shed 7 bases, with 18 bases lying between them. CDR3 residues: CASSQIDREDNGELFF. In DNA form, the CDR3 reads TGTGCCAGCAGCCAGATCGACAGGGAGGATAACGGGGAGCTGTTTTTT.

The chain joins TRBV2 to TRBJ1-1; D perhaps matches TRBD1 (6 bases). Germline-derived CDR1 and CDR2 are SNHLY and FYNNEI. With 6 bases removed from V and 4 bases from J, the gap between germline ends came to 21 bases. The CDR3 sequence is 16 residues long. The CDR3, as DNA: TGTGCCAGCAGGCCCATCAGATCACAGGGAGCCACTGAAGCTTTCTTT. The encoded protein is CASRPIRSQGATEAFF.

The genes are TRBV5-1 and TRBJ1-2; unclear D gene. The CDR3 has 11 amino acids. Germline CDR1 is SGHRS and CDR2 is YFSETQ. Between the trimmed V and J ends, which lost 0 bases and 8 bases, there was a span of 5 bases. The CDR3 DNA reads TGCGCCAGCAGCTTGGACAGCGGCTACACCTTC. Translated, it gives CASSLDSGYTF.

The chain couples TRBV30 to TRBJ1-2; D not certain. Germline V CDR1 and CDR2: GTSNPN, SVGIG (reference sequence). The CDR3 is 16 amino acids. V was trimmed by 5 bases and J by 8 bases, leaving 27 bases between them. The CDR3 DNA reads as TGTGCCTGGGGCCACAGATTGGACGGTCGCGTGGGGGGCTACACCTTC. Translated, it gives CAWGHRLDGRVGGYTF.

The V and J genes are TRBV10-3 and TRBJ1-1; 8 nucleotides match TRBD1. With V trimmed by 6 bases and J by 0 bases, 0 bases remained unmatched. The CDR3 is 13 amino acids. Germline V gives CDR1 ENHRY, CDR2 SYGVKD. CDR3 residues: CAIRDRVNTEAFF. The CDR3 DNA follows: TGTGCCATCAGGGACAGGGTGAACACTGAAGCTTTCTTT.

V gene TRBV6-4 combines with J gene TRBJ2-5; 8 positions match TRBD1. Germline V gene lookup returns CDR1 MRHNA and CDR2 SNTAGT. V dropped 4 bases and J dropped 1; count of bases not matched to a gene: 11. The CDR3 has 17 amino acids. The CDR3 DNA reads as TGTGCCAGCAGTGGATCCGCCAGGGGGCCTTCCCAAGAGACCCAGTACTTC. Protein sequence: CASSGSARGPSQETQYF.

The chain is built from TRBV27 and TRBJ2-7, with a weak D call TRBD2 (5 bases). Trimming took 6 bases from V and 0 from J, leaving 12 bases between them. Per the germline V gene, CDR1 is MNHEY and CDR2 is SMNVEV (reference sequence). CDR3 length equals 14 residues. The DNA for the CDR3 is TGTGCCAGCAGCACTGGACTCTTCTCCTACGAGCAGTACTTC. Its translation is CASSTGLFSYEQYF.

The chain uses TRBV19 and TRBJ1-5; no reliable D call. CDR1 is LNHDA and CDR2 is SQIVND in the germline V gene (reference sequence). The CDR3 is made up of 15 amino acids. V lost 7 bases to trimming and J lost 2 bases, with 15 bases between them. CDR3 residues: CASTFLEGGNQPQHF. The CDR3 DNA reads TGTGCCAGTACCTTTCTGGAGGGAGGCAATCAGCCCCAGCATTTT. Full variable domain (missing parts from reference TRBV19 and TRBJ1-5): DGGITQSPKYLFRKEGQNVTLSCEQNLNHDAMYWYRQDPGQGLRLIYYSQIVNDFQKGDIAEGYSVSREKKESFPLTVTSAQKNPTAFYLCASTFLEGGNQPQHFGDGTRLSIL.

V gene TRBV19 combines with J gene TRBJ2-7; TRBD1 matches 8 bases. This CDR3 has 15 residues. Per the germline V gene, CDR1 is LNHDA and CDR2 is SQIVND (reference sequence). J lost 2 bases, V lost 4 bases, and 7 bases had no gene match. The CDR3 nucleotides read TGTGCCAGTAGTAGAAGGACAGGGCTCCCCTACGAGCAGTACTTC. Its translation is CASSRRTGLPYEQYF.

V gene TRBV7-2 combines with J gene TRBJ2-2, with TRBD1 matching over 8 bases. Germline V gene lookup returns CDR1 SGHTA and CDR2 FQGNSA. With V trimmed by 3 bases and J by 5 bases, 5 bases remained unmatched. The CDR3 is made up of 15 amino acids. Here the CDR3 reads CASSFRDRGTGELFF. CDR3 nucleotides: TGTGCCAGCAGCTTCCGAGACAGGGGAACCGGGGAGCTGTTTTTT. The whole variable domain, filled in from reference TRBV7-2 and TRBJ2-2, reads GAGVSQSPSNKVTEKGKDVELRCDPISGHTALYWYRQSLGQGLEFLIYFQGNSAPDKSGLPSDRFSAERTGGSVSTLTIQRTQQEDSAVYLCASSFRDRGTGELFFGEGSRLTVL.

This clone was seen more than once but under ten times. The rearrangement uses TRBV5-1 and TRBJ2-7; D may match TRBD1 or TRBD2 (5 bases each). Germline values: CDR1 SGHRS, CDR2 YFSETQ. The CDR3 spans 15 residues. V lost 2 bases and J 2 bases, leaving 14 bases between the germline ends. CDR3 sequence: CASSLAGTNAYEQYF. CDR3 nucleotides: TGCGCCAGCAGCTTAGCCGGGACGAATGCCTACGAGCAGTACTTC.

This clone was found once. This chain joins TRBV7-9 and TRBJ1-4; 7 positions match TRBD1. From germline, CDR1 is SEHNR and CDR2 FQNEAQ (reference sequence). CDR3 length equals 16 residues. Germline trimming cut 3 bases from V and 0 bases from J; bases unmatched to any gene: 4. This chain's CDR3 is CASSFPGQPTNEKLFF. The CDR3, as DNA: TGTGCCAGCAGCTTCCCGGGACAGCCAACTAATGAAAAACTGTTTTTT.

The rearrangement uses TRBV15 and TRBJ2-7; D remains ambiguous. The germline CDR1 and CDR2 sequences are LNHNV and YYDKDF (reference sequence). V lost 0 bases and J 4 bases, leaving 7 bases between the germline ends. This CDR3 is built from 13 residues. CDR3 in amino acids: CATSRDEAYEQYF. CDR3 nucleotide sequence: TGTGCCACCAGCAGAGATGAAGCTTACGAGCAGTACTTC.

The J gene is TRBJ1-1, the V gene TRBV19; 7 nucleotides agree with TRBD1. The germline V gene has CDR1 LNHDA and CDR2 SQIVND (reference sequence). The CDR3 sequence is 16 residues long. V was clipped by 3 bases and J by 5 bases; unmatched bases: 12. Here the CDR3 reads CASSMSRGGSETEAFF. The CDR3 DNA follows: TGTGCCAGTAGTATGTCCAGGGGGGGGAGCGAAACTGAAGCTTTCTTT.

This clone was detected only once. The chain couples TRBV27 to TRBJ1-2; TRBD1 agrees at 7 bases. Losses at the gene ends were 3 bases for V and 3 bases for J; bases not matched to a gene: 1. Germline CDR1 MNHEY, CDR2 SMNVEV (reference sequence). This CDR3 contains 13 residues. CDR3 sequence (DNA): TGTGCCAGCAGTTTCCAGGGGGACTATGGCTACACCTTC. Encoded protein: CASSFQGDYGYTF.

This clone was detected a few times. The V and J genes are TRBV6-5 and TRBJ1-1; D ambiguous. The ends were cut back, 6 bases at V and 11 bases at J, with 19 bases in the middle. The CDR3 consists of 13 residues. Per germline, CDR1 MNHEY and CDR2 SVGAGI. CDR3 DNA sequence: TGTGCCAGCAGCCGGGGTACTAGTAATTCGGCTTTCTTT. Its protein is CASSRGTSNSAFF.